A single sample is the source of the 13 T cell receptor beta chains below, sequenced in a study of blood T cell repertoires in COVID-19. The repertoire was sequenced with immunoSEQ multiplex PCR; TCRdb's copy has only in-frame clones and lacks some. Among about 120,000 clones, roughly nine tenths were seen once, and the ten largest hold under 35%. The sample taken for sequencing was peripheral blood. Source of these receptors: a man between 65 and 85 years old with active or convalescent COVID-19.

This clone was recorded only once. This rearrangement joins TRBV28 to TRBJ1-1; D is possibly TRBD1 (6 bases). Trimming pared 5 bases from V and 6 bases from J, leaving 10 bases between. Germline V gives CDR1 MDHEN, CDR2 SYDVKM. The CDR3 spans 12 residues. DNA of the CDR3: TGTGCCAGCAGTATAGGACAGCCTGAAGCTTTCTTT. Its translation: CASSIGQPEAFF.

The chain carries TRBV18 and TRBJ1-6, with D possibly matching TRBD1 (5 bases). The germline V and J ends were trimmed by 0 bases and 9 bases, with 12 bases remaining between them. The germline V gene encodes CDR1 KGHSH and CDR2 LQKENI. The CDR3 length is 15 residues. CDR3 residues: CASSPPTRDPSPLHF. CDR3 DNA sequence: TGTGCCAGCTCACCACCGACCAGGGATCCTTCACCCCTCCACTTT.

V gene TRBV6-6 combines with J gene TRBJ1-1; 9 nucleotides match TRBD1. In germline, CDR1 is MNHNY, CDR2 SVGAGI (reference sequence). This CDR3 contains 14 residues. V shed 2 bases, J shed 5 bases, and the junction held 3 bases outside the gene matches. In DNA, the CDR3 is TGTGCCAGCAGTTACCCGGACAGGGGAACTGAAGCTTTCTTT. Translation gives CASSYPDRGTEAFF.

The table lists this clone with a count of one. The chain has TRBV11-2 and TRBJ2-5, with 10 positions matching TRBD2. Germline V CDR1 and CDR2: SGHAT, FQNNGV. The V segment lost 0 bases and the J segment 4 bases; nucleotides outside the gene matches: 5. The CDR3 runs to 16 residues. CDR3 protein: CASSLEGLASRETQYF. CDR3 in DNA: TGTGCCAGCAGCTTAGAGGGACTAGCGAGTCGAGAGACCCAGTACTTC. The complete variable domain, with remaining parts taken from reference TRBV11-2 and TRBJ2-5, reads EAGVAQSPRYKIIEKRQSVAFWCNPISGHATLYWYQQILGQGPKLLIQFQNNGVVDDSQLPKDRFSAERLKGVDSTLKIQPAKLEDSAVYLCASSLEGLASRETQYFGPGTRLLVL.

The V call is TRBV19, the J call TRBJ1-5; TRBD1 might be the D (5 bases). The V end lost 7 bases, the J end lost 1 base, and 20 bases lay between the germline ends. The CDR3 is made up of 17 amino acids. Germline CDR1 reads LNHDA; CDR2 reads SQIVND (reference sequence). CDR3 protein: CASTPGAGKRSNQPQHF. Here the CDR3 DNA reads TGTGCCAGTACCCCAGGAGCAGGGAAGAGGAGCAATCAGCCCCAGCATTTT.

The CDR3 sequence: CASSQGPAKTDTQYF. CDR3 coding DNA: TGCGCCAGCAGCCAAGGGCCCGCCAAAACAGATACGCAGTATTTT. V is TRBV4-1 and J is TRBJ2-3; D is undetermined. V was trimmed by 1 base and J by 3 bases, leaving 11 bases between them. This CDR3 is 15 amino acids long. Germline V gene sequence: CDR1 MGHRA, CDR2 YSYEKL.

This clone appeared a few times. The genes are TRBV7-9 and TRBJ2-1; no definite D call. With 3 bases removed from V and 0 bases from J, the gap between germline ends came to 12 bases. The CDR3 runs to 16 residues. The germline V gene encodes CDR1 SEHNR and CDR2 FQNEAQ (reference sequence). CDR3 loop: CASSLGSRSSYNEQFF. CDR3 in DNA: TGTGCCAGCAGCTTGGGTTCGCGGAGCTCCTACAATGAGCAGTTCTTC. Full variable domain (missing parts from reference TRBV7-9 and TRBJ2-1): DTGVSQNPRHKITKRGQNVTFRCDPISEHNRLYWYRQTLGQGPEFLTYFQNEAQLEKSRLLSDRFSAERPKGSFSTLEIQRTEQGDSAMYLCASSLGSRSSYNEQFFGPGTRLTVL.

V and J are TRBV19 and TRBJ1-4; possible D gene TRBD1, 5 bases. Germline CDR1 reads LNHDA; CDR2 reads SQIVND (reference sequence). This CDR3 comprises 14 residues. V lost 7 bases, J lost 0 bases, and 9 bases lay in between. The CDR3 here is CASKQAATNEKLFF. CDR3 bases: TGTGCCAGTAAACAGGCCGCAACTAATGAAAAACTGTTTTTT.

The chain carries TRBV7-2 and TRBJ2-5; D is possibly TRBD2 (6 bases). V lost 4 bases to trimming and J lost 5 bases, with 14 bases between them. This CDR3 region has 14 residues. The V gene's germline CDR1 is SGHTA and CDR2 FQGNSA. CDR3 sequence (DNA): TGTGCCAGCAGCTCTCCAGGGCTAGCGGAGACCCAGTACTTC. This sequence encodes CASSSPGLAETQYF.

This clone was seen more than once but under ten times. This chain connects TRBV28 to TRBJ1-2; D not certain. V shed 3 bases and J shed 9 bases, with 11 bases lying between them. The CDR3 runs to 12 residues. The germline V gene encodes CDR1 MDHEN and CDR2 SYDVKM. In nucleotides, the CDR3 is TGTGCCAGCAGTTTTCGCGCCCCCAGCTACACCTTC. Its translation is CASSFRAPSYTF.

This chain uses TRBV9 with TRBJ2-3, with 10 bases that match TRBD2. This CDR3 is built from 17 residues. The trim removed 0 bases at V and 2 bases at J, leaving 6 bases unmatched. The V gene's germline CDR1 is SGDLS and CDR2 YYNGEE. This CDR3 reads CASSVESLAGVTDTQYF. Here the CDR3 DNA reads TGTGCCAGCAGCGTAGAGTCGCTAGCGGGGGTCACAGATACGCAGTATTTT. The full variable domain, with the rest looked up from reference TRBV9 and TRBJ2-3, is DSGVTQTPKHLITATGQRVTLRCSPRSGDLSVYWYQQSLDQGLQFLIQYYNGEERAKGNILERFSAQQFPDLHSELNLSSLELGDSALYFCASSVESLAGVTDTQYFGPGTRLTVL.

The chain has TRBV7-9 and TRBJ1-4, with D unclear. Trimming removed 1 base at V and 10 bases at J, with 16 bases between. This CDR3 comprises 15 residues. The germline gives CDR1 SEHNR, CDR2 FQNEAQ (reference sequence). The CDR3 here is CASSLVTSSLAKLFF. The CDR3 nucleotides are TGTGCCAGCAGCTTAGTGACTAGCTCGTTGGCAAAACTGTTTTTT.

As DNA, the CDR3 is TGTGCCAGCAGCGTCCGGGGGGGCACAGATACGCAGTATTTT. Its protein is CASSVRGGTDTQYF. The V gene is TRBV9, the J gene TRBJ2-3; 7 bases map to TRBD2. Per the germline V gene, CDR1 is SGDLS and CDR2 is YYNGEE. The CDR3 is made up of 14 amino acids. V lost 2 bases and J lost 1; bases outside the gene matches: 1.